This TCR beta chain was identified in a study of CXCR3-negative and CXCR3-positive naive CD8 T cells. On this clonotype itself: Its antigen remains unidentified.

UMI-tagged TRB cDNA libraries were built via 5' RACE. TCRdb processed the 5' RACE reads again and assigns one entry to each CDR3 protein, with no DNA. Here the sample table reports 95,000 to 100,000 distinct CDR3 sequences. The CDR3 extends over 15 amino acids. The germline V gene has CDR1 SSHAT and CDR2 FNYEAQ (reference sequence). Findings and caveats of the study: Naive cells with CXCR3 showed TRB CDR3s that were more hydrophobic than those in CXCR3-negative naive cells.

The chain joins TRBV7-7 to TRBJ2-5; there is no DNA to check the TCRdb D call of TRBD1. This sequence was found in a human donor in good health. Some clones in this sample may be carry-over from other donors' samples. Input material: naive CXCR3+ CD8+ T cells from blood. Subset here: CD45RO-CCR7+CD27+CD95- naive CD8+ T cells expressing CXCR3 (TNR3+). The CDR3 loop is CACIRTGGAFETQYF.